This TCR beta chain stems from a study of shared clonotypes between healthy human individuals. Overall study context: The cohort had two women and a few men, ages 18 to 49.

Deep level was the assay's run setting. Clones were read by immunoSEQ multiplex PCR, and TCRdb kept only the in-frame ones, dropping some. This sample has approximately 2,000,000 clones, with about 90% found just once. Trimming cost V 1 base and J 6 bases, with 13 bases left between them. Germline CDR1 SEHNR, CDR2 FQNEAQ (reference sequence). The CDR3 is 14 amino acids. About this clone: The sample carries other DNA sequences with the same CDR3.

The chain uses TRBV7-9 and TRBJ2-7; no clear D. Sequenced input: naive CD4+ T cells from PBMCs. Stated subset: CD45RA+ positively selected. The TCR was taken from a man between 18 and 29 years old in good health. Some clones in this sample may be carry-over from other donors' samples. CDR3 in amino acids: CASSLGVTAGEQYF. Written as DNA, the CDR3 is TGTGCCAGCAGCTTAGGAGTGACCGCCGGCGAGCAGTACTTC.